This T cell receptor (beta chain) emerged from a study of T cell responses to AZD1222 COVID-19 vaccine (dated by TCRdb to about 2021). Background for the entire study: AZD1222 recipients given second doses at about 4 weeks or at about 12 weeks were pooled, since spike-specific TCR depth and breadth were not found to differ between the two schedules. Trial participants were enrolled into age subgroups of 18-55, 56-69 and 70-plus years, which contained approximately 150, 30 and 60 TCR-sequenced participants, respectively. A total of around 240 trial participants underwent TCR sequencing, of whom 207 received two doses of AZD1222 and about 25 received two doses of the MenACWY control vaccine. What the study reported, not specific to this receptor: After two AZD1222 doses, both the breadth and the depth of spike-specific TCRs were significantly higher than at day 0 and than in MenACWY recipients. Most participants were white British and females outnumbered males, and the authors suggested that clonal diversity may have been underestimated. Because no day 14 peak-response samples were available, repertoires were characterized only after the peak T cell response. Conclusions about previously exposed vaccinees were limited because only a handful of AZD1222 recipients were SARS-CoV-2 seropositive at baseline. Reportedly, almost half of the unique spike-specific TCRs recognized epitopes lying outside the regions that are mutated in the B.1.351 and B.1.1.7 variants. In the small 56-69-year group, the increase in depth fell short of significance, most likely because of low power. The whole spike protein was spanned by vaccine-associated CD4 TCRs, and dominant responses were seen in regions 160-218 and 743-854.

The CDR3 regions of human TCRbeta chains were analyzed by immunosequencing. In the authors' own workflow: Repertoire TCRs were matched against a reference library of SARS-CoV-2-specific TCRs generated with the MIRA antigen-specificity platform. Breadth was defined as the fraction of unique TCRs that were SARS-CoV-2-associated. Depth was defined as the fraction of total T cells that were SARS-CoV-2-associated. Using the MIRA data, each spike-specific TCR was assigned both to the spike region to which the TCR was reactive and to a CD4 or CD8 class. Log10-transformed breadth and depth values were compared by one-way ANOVA with Sidak's multiple comparisons tests. TCRdb provides this immuneACCESS table in a form limited to in-frame rearrangements. Some clones are lacking; in checked studies, under half of them reflect an unresolved V gene, and why the rest are absent is not known. The V and J calls and clone size come from that table; D and trimming were worked out from the DNA. This sample gives 150,000 to 200,000 clones in total; more than 70% of them show up just once. The ten most abundant clones make up around 6% of the sample.

This clone has more than one count but fewer than ten. The antigen it recognizes is unknown. Qualities for individual bases were not recorded, and no much larger clone is one base off. Compared with germline, V lacks 6 bases and J lacks 1 base; bases without a gene match: 8. From cysteine to phenylalanine, the CDR3 is 15 amino acids long. Only CDR3 DNA remains: 45 bases, in frame from the first base. The germline V gene (reference sequence) specifies LNHDA as CDR1 and SQIVND as CDR2. The sample's time point label, in plain terms: baseline before first vaccination. Vaccinee samples came from UK trials COV001 and COV002, including a single-blind randomized controlled phase 2/3 trial of AZD1222 (ChAdOx1 nCoV-19) in healthy adults. Trial participant PBMC samples were collected at day 0 and day 28 after the second dose for TCRbeta chain sequencing.

The specimen was peripheral blood, collected on day 0 of AZD1222 vaccination. The chain uses TRBV19 and TRBJ1-1; 7 nucleotides in the junction match TRBD1. This clonotype was sampled from an adult in good health. The CDR3 reads as follows: CASSHRQGWNTEAFF. The bases are TGTGCCAGTAGCCACCGACAGGGATGGAACACTGAAGCTTTCTTT. Full variable domain (CDR3 extended with the reference TRBV19 and TRBJ1-1 proteins): DGGITQSPKYLFRKEGQNVTLSCEQNLNHDAMYWYRQDPGQGLRLIYYSQIVNDFQKGDIAEGYSVSREKKESFPLTVTSAQKNPTAFYLCASSHRQGWNTEAFFGQGTRLTVV.